This is a list of T cell receptor beta chains from one sample in a study of blood T cell repertoires in COVID-19. TCRdb's table, derived via immunoSEQ multiplex PCR, lists solely in-frame clones and lacks some. This sample has 150,000 to 200,000 clones, with approximately 92% found just once. The source material was peripheral blood. These receptors were collected from a young man with COVID-19, enrolled during active disease. The CDR3 runs from the conserved cysteine through the conserved F or W. A D gene is named only where the DNA matches it firmly. Only part of the rows carry a size: once, few, many, or a class if the clone is expanded.

D: TRBD1
size: NA
V: TRBV12-3/TRBV12-4
J: TRBJ1-2
CDR3: CASSPGQGAGYTF
DNA: TGTGCCAGCAGCCCTGGACAGGGAGCGGGCTACACCTTC

D: NA
size: NA
V: TRBV5-1
J: TRBJ2-3
CDR3: CASSSSTDTQYF
DNA: TGCGCCAGCAGCTCTTCCACAGATACGCAGTATTTT

D: TRBD2
size: NA
V: TRBV5-4
J: TRBJ2-1
CDR3: CASSAAFKREDNEQFF
DNA: TGTGCCAGCAGCGCGGCGTTCAAGCGGGAGGATAATGAGCAGTTCTTC

D: NA
size: NA
V: TRBV7-2
J: TRBJ2-7
CDR3: CASSPQGFTAYEQYF
DNA: TGTGCCAGCAGCCCACAGGGCTTTACGGCCTACGAGCAGTACTTC

D: NA
size: NA
V: TRBV18
J: TRBJ1-2
CDR3: CASSPQDSRINYGYTF
DNA: TGTGCCAGCTCACCCCAGGACAGCAGGATTAACTATGGCTACACCTTC

D: NA
size: NA
V: TRBV20-1
J: TRBJ2-4
CDR3: CSKGVGNIQYF
DNA: TGCAGTAAGGGAGTGGGAAACATTCAGTACTTC

D: TRBD1
size: NA
V: TRBV6-5
J: TRBJ2-2
CDR3: CASSSGTGTGELFF
DNA: TGTGCCAGCAGTTCAGGGACAGGGACCGGGGAGCTGTTTTTT

D: TRBD1
size: few
V: TRBV6-5
J: TRBJ1-1
CDR3: CASSPGQGRNTEAFF
DNA: TGTGCCAGCAGCCCCGGACAGGGGAGGAACACTGAAGCTTTCTTT

D: TRBD1
size: NA
V: TRBV18
J: TRBJ2-7
CDR3: CASSKDRSYEQYF
DNA: TGTGCCAGCTCGAAGGACAGGTCCTACGAGCAGTACTTC

D: TRBD2
size: NA
V: TRBV6-1
J: TRBJ2-7
CDR3: CASSEGLAASSYEQYF
DNA: TGTGCCAGCAGTGAAGGGCTAGCGGCCAGCTCCTACGAGCAGTACTTC

D: NA
size: NA
V: TRBV10-3
J: TRBJ1-2
CDR3: CAISEVGQADYTF
DNA: TGTGCCATCAGTGAGGTGGGTCAGGCTGACTACACCTTC

D: TRBD2
size: NA
V: TRBV18
J: TRBJ2-5
CDR3: CASSRSGGQETQYF
DNA: TGTGCCAGCTCACGGTCCGGGGGGCAAGAGACCCAGTACTTC

D: TRBD2
size: NA
V: TRBV27
J: TRBJ2-3
CDR3: CASTISGNADTQYF
DNA: TGTGCCAGCACTATTAGCGGGAACGCAGATACGCAGTATTTT

D: NA
size: NA
V: TRBV6-2/TRBV6-3
J: TRBJ1-5
CDR3: CASSPREGYSNQPQHF
DNA: TGTGCCAGCAGCCCCCGGGAGGGTTATAGCAATCAGCCCCAGCATTTT

D: NA
size: NA
V: TRBV7-2
J: TRBJ1-2
CDR3: CASSLERRYGYGYTF
DNA: TGTGCCAGCAGCTTAGAACGTCGGTACGGCTATGGCTACACCTTC

D: TRBD1
size: NA
V: TRBV3-1/TRBV3-2
J: TRBJ1-2
CDR3: CASSLDARGQTNYGYTF
DNA: TGTGCCAGCAGCCTTGACGCCCGGGGACAGACTAACTATGGCTACACCTTC

D: NA
size: NA
V: TRBV30
J: TRBJ2-3
CDR3: CAWSGYSGSIPQYF
DNA: TGTGCCTGGAGTGGGTATTCGGGGTCTATTCCGCAGTATTTT